The clone carrying this T cell receptor beta chain was seen a handful of times. Its antigen is still unknown. Germline assignment: CDR1 SGDLS and CDR2 YYNGEE. Between the trimmed V and J ends, which lost 3 bases and 7 bases, there was a span of 16 bases. This CDR3 has 15 residues. An even split of each subset's genomic DNA across several immunoSEQ plates was performed. Sequenced by immunoSEQ multiplex PCR; TCRdb stores in-frame clones only, minus some. The sample lists more than 1 million clones; 78% were seen once. The authors divided CD4+ cells into CD45RA+ naive and CD45RA-negative memory subsets. These data originate in a study of shared clonotypes between healthy human individuals. Study background: Each donor had three CD4 naive, three CD4 memory, two CD8 naive and one CD8 memory plate.

Study outcomes and limitations: Clonotypes that were shared across a handful of donors made up approximately 5% of naive CD4 clonotypes.

The chain has TRBV9 and TRBJ1-4; TRBD1 might be the D (6 bases). This TCR was recovered from a man between 18 and 35 years old in good health. Some clones in this sample may be carry-over from other donors' samples. Sequences were obtained from memory CD4+ T cells from PBMCs. Indicated subset: CD45RA-negative fraction. CDR3 loop: CASSGAGGRCEKLFF. CDR3 nucleotides: TGTGCCAGCAGCGGAGCGGGGGGCCGGTGTGAAAAACTGTTTTTT. The entire variable domain, with the rest obtained from reference TRBV9 and TRBJ1-4, is as follows: DSGVTQTPKHLITATGQRVTLRCSPRSGDLSVYWYQQSLDQGLQFLIQYYNGEERAKGNILERFSAQQFPDLHSELNLSSLELGDSALYFCASSGAGGRCEKLFFGSGTQLSVL.